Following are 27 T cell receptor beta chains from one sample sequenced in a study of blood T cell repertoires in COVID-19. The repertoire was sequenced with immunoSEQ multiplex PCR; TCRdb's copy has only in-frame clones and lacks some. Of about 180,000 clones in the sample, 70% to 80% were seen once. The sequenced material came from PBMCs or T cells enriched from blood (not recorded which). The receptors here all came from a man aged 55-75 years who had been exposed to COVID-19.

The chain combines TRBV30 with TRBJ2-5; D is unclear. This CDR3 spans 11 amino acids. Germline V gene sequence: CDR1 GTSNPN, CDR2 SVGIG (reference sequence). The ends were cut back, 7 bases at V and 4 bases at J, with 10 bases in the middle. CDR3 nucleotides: TGTGCCTCTGACATGGGAGAGACCCAGTACTTC. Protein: CASDMGETQYF. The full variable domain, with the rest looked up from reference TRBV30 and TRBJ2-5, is SQTIHQWPATLVQPVGSPLSLECTVEGTSNPNLYWYRQAAGRGLQLLFYSVGIGQISSEVPQNLSASRPQDRQFILSSKKLLLSDSGFYLCASDMGETQYFGPGTRLLVL.

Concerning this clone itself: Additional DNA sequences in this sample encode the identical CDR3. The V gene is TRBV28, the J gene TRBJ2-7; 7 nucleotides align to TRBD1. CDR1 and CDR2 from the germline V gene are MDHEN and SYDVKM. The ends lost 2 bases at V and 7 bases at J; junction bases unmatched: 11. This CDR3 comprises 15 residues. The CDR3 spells CASSLRDRALREQYF. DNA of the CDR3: TGTGCCAGCAGTTTACGGGACAGAGCCTTGAGGGAGCAGTACTTC.

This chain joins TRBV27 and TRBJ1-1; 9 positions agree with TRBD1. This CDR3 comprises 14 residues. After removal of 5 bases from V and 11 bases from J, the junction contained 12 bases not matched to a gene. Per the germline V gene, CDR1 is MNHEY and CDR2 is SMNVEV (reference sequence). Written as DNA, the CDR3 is TGTGCCAGCAGTGCAGACCGGGACAGGGCGAGGGCTTTCTTT. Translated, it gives CASSADRDRARAFF.

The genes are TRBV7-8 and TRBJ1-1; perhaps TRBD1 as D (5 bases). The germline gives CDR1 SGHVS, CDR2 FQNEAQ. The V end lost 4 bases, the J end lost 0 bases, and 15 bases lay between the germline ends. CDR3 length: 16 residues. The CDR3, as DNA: TGTGCCAGCAGCTATCGGAAGGGGTTTTTGAACACTGAAGCTTTCTTT. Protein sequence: CASSYRKGFLNTEAFF.

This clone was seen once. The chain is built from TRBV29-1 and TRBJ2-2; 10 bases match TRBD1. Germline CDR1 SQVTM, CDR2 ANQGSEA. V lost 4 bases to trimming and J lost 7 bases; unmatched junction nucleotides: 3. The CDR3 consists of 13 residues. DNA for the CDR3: TGCAGCGTTGGACAGGGGGCTTTCGGGGAGCTGTTTTTT. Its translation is CSVGQGAFGELFF.

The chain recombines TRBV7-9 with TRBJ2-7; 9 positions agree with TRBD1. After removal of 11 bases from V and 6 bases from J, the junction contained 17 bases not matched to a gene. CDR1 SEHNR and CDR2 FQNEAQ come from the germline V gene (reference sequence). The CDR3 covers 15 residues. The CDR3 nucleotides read TGTGCCGCAGGGGGAGACCGGGACAGGGTTGGCGAGCAGTACTTC. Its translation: CAAGGDRDRVGEQYF.

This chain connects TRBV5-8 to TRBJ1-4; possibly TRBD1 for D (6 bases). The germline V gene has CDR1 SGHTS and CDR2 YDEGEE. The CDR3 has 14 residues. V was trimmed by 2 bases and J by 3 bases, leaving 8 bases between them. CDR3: CASSFGGPNEKLFF. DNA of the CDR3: TGTGCCAGCAGCTTTGGGGGCCCTAATGAAAAACTGTTTTTT. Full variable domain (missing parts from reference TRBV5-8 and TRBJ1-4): EAGVTQSPTHLIKTRGQQATLRCSPISGHTSVYWYQQALGLGLQFLLWYDEGEERNRGNFPPRFSGRQFPNYSSELNVNALELEDSALYLCASSFGGPNEKLFFGSGTQLSVL.

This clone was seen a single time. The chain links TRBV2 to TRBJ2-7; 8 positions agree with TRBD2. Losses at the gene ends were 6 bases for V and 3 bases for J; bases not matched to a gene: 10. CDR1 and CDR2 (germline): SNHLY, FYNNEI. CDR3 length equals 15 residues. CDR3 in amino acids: CASRERLAISYEQYF. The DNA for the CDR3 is TGTGCCAGCAGAGAGAGACTAGCGATCAGCTACGAGCAGTACTTC.

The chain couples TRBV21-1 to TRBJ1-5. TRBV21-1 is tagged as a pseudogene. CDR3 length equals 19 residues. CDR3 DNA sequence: TGTGCCAGCAGCCCTTCCCTCCGCGACTGGTACGTCAGCAATCAGCCCCAGCATTTT. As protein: CASSPSLRDWYVSNQPQHF.

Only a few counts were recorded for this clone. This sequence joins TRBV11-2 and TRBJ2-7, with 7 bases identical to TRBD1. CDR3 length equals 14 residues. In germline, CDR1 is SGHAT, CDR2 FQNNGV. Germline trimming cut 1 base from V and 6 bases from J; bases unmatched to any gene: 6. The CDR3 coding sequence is TGTGCCAGCAGCTTAGTGGAAGCAGGGGGCGAGCAGTACTTC. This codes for CASSLVEAGGEQYF.

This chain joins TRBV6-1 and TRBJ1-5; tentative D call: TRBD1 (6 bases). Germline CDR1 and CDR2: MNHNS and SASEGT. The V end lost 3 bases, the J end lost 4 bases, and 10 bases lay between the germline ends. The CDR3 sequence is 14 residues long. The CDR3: CASSEWQGNQPQHF. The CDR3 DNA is TGTGCCAGCAGTGAGTGGCAGGGGAATCAGCCCCAGCATTTT.

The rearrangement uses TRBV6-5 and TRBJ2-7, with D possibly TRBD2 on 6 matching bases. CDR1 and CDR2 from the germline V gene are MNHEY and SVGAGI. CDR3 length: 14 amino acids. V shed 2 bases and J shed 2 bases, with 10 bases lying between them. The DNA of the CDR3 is TGTGCCAGCAGTTACCTAGGAGGGGCCTACGAGCAGTACTTC. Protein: CASSYLGGAYEQYF.

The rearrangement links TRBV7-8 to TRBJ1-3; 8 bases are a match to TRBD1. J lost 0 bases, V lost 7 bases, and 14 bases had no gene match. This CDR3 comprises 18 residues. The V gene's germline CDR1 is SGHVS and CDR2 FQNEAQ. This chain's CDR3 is CASTRTGSTGGSGNTIYF. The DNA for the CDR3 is TGTGCCAGCACTCGCACGGGGAGTACAGGGGGCTCTGGAAACACCATATATTTT. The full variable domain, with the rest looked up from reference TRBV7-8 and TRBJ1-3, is GAGVSQSPRYKVAKRGQDVALRCDPISGHVSLFWYQQALGQGPEFLTYFQNEAQLDKSGLPSDRFFAERPEGSVSTLKIQRTQQEDSAVYLCASTRTGSTGGSGNTIYFGEGSWLTVV.

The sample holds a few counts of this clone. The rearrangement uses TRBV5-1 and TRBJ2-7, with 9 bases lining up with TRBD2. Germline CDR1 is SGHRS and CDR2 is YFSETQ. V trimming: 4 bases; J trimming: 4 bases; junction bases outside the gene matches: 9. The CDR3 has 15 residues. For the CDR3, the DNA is TGCGCCAGCAGCCTCCGGGGGGCGGGAGGGTACGAGCAGTACTTC. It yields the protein CASSLRGAGGYEQYF.

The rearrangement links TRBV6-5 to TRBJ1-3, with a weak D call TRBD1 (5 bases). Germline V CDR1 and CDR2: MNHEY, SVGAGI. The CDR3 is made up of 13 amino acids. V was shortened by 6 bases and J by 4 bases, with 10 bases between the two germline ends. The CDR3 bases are TGTGCCAGCAGCCAGGGATCGGGAAACACCATATATTTT. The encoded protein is CASSQGSGNTIYF.

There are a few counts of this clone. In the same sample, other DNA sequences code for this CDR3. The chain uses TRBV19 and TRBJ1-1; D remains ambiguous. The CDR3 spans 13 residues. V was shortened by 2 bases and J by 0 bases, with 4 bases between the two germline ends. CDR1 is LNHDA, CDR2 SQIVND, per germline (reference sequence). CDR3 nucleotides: TGTGCCAGTAGTATATCAGTGAACACTGAAGCTTTCTTT. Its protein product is CASSISVNTEAFF.

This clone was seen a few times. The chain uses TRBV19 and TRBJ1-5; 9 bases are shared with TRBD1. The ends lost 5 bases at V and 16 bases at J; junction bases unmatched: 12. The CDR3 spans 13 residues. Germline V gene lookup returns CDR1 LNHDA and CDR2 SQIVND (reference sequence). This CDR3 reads CASSAGQGSYFHF. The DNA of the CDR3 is TGTGCCAGTAGTGCGGGACAGGGAAGTTATTTCCATTTT.

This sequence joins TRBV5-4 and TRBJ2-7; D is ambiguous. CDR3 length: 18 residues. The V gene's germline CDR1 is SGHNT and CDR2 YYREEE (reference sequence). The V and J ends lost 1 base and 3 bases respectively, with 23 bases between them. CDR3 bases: TGTGCCAGCAGCTTGTTACGTATTGGTGGAGAACCCTTCTACGAGCAGTACTTC. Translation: CASSLLRIGGEPFYEQYF.

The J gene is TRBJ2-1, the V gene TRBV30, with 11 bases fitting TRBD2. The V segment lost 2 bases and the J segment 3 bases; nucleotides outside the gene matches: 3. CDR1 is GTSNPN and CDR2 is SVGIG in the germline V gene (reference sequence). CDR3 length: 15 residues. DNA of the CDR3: TGTGCCTGGAGTAAGACTAGCGGGGACTACAATGAGCAGTTCTTC. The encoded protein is CAWSKTSGDYNEQFF.

The CDR3 sequence: CASSFRQGDGYTF. DNA for the CDR3: TGTGCCAGCAGTTTTCGGCAGGGGGATGGCTACACCTTC. The V and J genes are TRBV12-3 or TRBV12-4 and TRBJ1-2, with 7 bases aligning to TRBD1. The CDR3 consists of 13 residues. J gave up 6 bases and V 3 bases, and 4 bases lay outside the gene matches.

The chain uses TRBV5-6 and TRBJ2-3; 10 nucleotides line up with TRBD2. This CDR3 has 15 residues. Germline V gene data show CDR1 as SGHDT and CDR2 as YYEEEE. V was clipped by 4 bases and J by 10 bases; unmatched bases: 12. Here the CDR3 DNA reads TGTGCCAGCAGCACGAGGACTAGCGGCGGCTCGGCGCAGTATTTT. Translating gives CASSTRTSGGSAQYF. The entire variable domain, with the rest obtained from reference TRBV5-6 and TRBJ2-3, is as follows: DAGVTQSPTHLIKTRGQQVTLRCSPKSGHDTVSWYQQALGQGPQFIFQYYEEEERQRGNFPDRFSGHQFPNYSSELNVNALLLGDSALYLCASSTRTSGGSAQYFGPGTRLTVL.

CDR3 DNA: TGTGCCAGTAGTGTCAGGGATCAGCCCCAGCATTTT. Translation: CASSVRDQPQHF. The gene calls are TRBV19 and TRBJ1-5, with a tentative D call TRBD1 (5 bases). The ends were cut back, 5 bases at V and 5 bases at J, with 7 bases in the middle. There are 12 residues in the CDR3. CDR1 and CDR2 from the germline V gene are LNHDA and SQIVND (reference sequence).

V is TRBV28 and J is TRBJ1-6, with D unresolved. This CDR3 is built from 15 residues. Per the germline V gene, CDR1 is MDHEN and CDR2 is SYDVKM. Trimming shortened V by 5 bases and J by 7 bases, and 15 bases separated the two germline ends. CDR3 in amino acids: CASSLPGPVNSPLHF. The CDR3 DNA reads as TGTGCCAGCAGTCTTCCCGGTCCCGTCAATTCACCCCTCCACTTT.

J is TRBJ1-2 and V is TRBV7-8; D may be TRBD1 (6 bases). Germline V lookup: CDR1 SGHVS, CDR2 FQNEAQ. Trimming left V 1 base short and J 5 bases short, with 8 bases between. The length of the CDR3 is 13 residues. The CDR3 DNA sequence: TGTGCCAGCAGCTTAGGACAGGATTATGGCTACACCTTC. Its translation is CASSLGQDYGYTF.

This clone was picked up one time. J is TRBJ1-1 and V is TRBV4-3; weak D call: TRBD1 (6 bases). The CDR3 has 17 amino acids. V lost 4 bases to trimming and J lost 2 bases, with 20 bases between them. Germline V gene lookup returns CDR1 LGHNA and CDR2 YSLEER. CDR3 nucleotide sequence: TGCGCCAGCAGCCCTGCGGGGGGGCCTCCCTTAAACACTGAAGCTTTCTTT. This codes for CASSPAGGPPLNTEAFF.

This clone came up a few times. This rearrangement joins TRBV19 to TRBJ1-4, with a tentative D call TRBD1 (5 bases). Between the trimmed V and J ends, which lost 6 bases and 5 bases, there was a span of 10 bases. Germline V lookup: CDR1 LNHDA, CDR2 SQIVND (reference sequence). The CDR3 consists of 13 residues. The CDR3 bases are TGTGCCAGTAGCGCCCGGGGGAATGAAAAACTGTTTTTT. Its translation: CASSARGNEKLFF. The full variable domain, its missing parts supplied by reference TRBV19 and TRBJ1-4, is DGGITQSPKYLFRKEGQNVTLSCEQNLNHDAMYWYRQDPGQGLRLIYYSQIVNDFQKGDIAEGYSVSREKKESFPLTVTSAQKNPTAFYLCASSARGNEKLFFGSGTQLSVL.

DNA of the CDR3: TGTGCCAGCAGTTGGGACAGGCTGGGTGAAGCTTTCTTT. Translating gives CASSWDRLGEAFF. The chain joins TRBV6-6 to TRBJ1-1; 8 nucleotides match TRBD1. CDR1 is MNHNY and CDR2 is SVGAGI in the germline V gene (reference sequence). The ends lost 4 bases at V and 7 bases at J; junction bases unmatched: 5. The CDR3 runs 13 residues.